A selection of T cell receptor beta chains follows, all from one sample in a study of regulatory T cells in long-lasting Graves disease. MiXCR, applied by TCRdb to the multiplex PCR reads, yields one record per CDR3 protein. This table has 400,000 to 600,000 distinct CDR3 sequences, roughly a fifth appearing once. The source was peripheral blood mononuclear cells (PBMCs), collected when the disease was refractory, from a patient treated with antithyroid drugs. All receptors derive from a female donor with Graves disease. The CDR3 runs from the conserved cysteine through the conserved F or W. D genes are given only for firm matches. A row's size may be missing; if present it is once, few, many or a size class.

J	size	D	length	V	DNA	CDR3
TRBJ1-1	many	-	13	TRBV28	TGTGCCAGCGGTGGGGCGATGAACACTGAAGCTTTCTTT	CASGGAMNTEAFF
TRBJ1-2	few	TRBD1	15	TRBV5-1	TGCGCCAGCAGCTTGGCCGGGACAGATTACTATGGCTACACCTTC	CASSLAGTDYYGYTF
TRBJ1-4	few	-	15	TRBV4-1	TGCGCCAGCAGCCAAGAAGGGGGACTGCTTGGACGACTGTTTTTT	CASSQEGGLLGRLFF
TRBJ2-7	few	TRBD2	16	TRBV6-1	TGTGCCAGCAGTGACGGACTAGCGGGGGGCTCCTACGAGCAGTACTTC	CASSDGLAGGSYEQYF
TRBJ1-2	many	TRBD1	14	TRBV12-5	TGTGCTAGTGGCCACGGGACAGGGTTTGATGGCTACACCTTC	CASGHGTGFDGYTF
TRBJ2-7	few	-	13	TRBV7-8	TGTGCCAGCAGCTTTAGGCTTTCCTACGAGCAGTACTTC	CASSFRLSYEQYF
TRBJ2-7	-	-	13	TRBV7-3	TGTGCCAGCAGTCCGGGCAGCAACTACGAGCAGTACTTC	CASSPGSNYEQYF
TRBJ1-2	many	TRBD1	11	TRBV29-1	TGCAGCGTCGGGACAGCCAATGGCTACACCTTC	CSVGTANGYTF
TRBJ2-7	-	-	10	TRBV28	TGTGCCAGCAGTTTAAGCGGGCAGTACTTC	CASSLSGQYF
TRBJ2-2	few	-	17	TRBV6-1	TGTGCCAGCAGTGAAGCTGGGGGAGCACCGAACACCGGGGAGCTGTTTTTT	CASSEAGGAPNTGELFF
TRBJ2-4	many	-	14	TRBV11-2	TGTGCCAGCAGCCTAGGGTATGGGGGAAACATTCAGTACTTC	CASSLGYGGNIQYF
TRBJ2-5	many	-	14	TRBV27	TGTGCCAGCAGTTTATCGCCGAGGGGGGAGACCCAGTACTTC	CASSLSPRGETQYF
TRBJ2-7	many	TRBD2	15	TRBV29-1	TGCAGCGTGATAAAGCTAGCGGAGACATCCTACGAGCAGTACTTC	CSVIKLAETSYEQYF
TRBJ2-5	many	TRBD1	14	TRBV6-5	TGTGCCAGCAGTTACTCGGGGACAGTGGGGACCCAGTACTTC	CASSYSGTVGTQYF
TRBJ2-2	few	TRBD1	15	TRBV27	TGTGCCAGCAGCATTAGCGGGACAGGGGACGGGGAGCTGTTTTTT	CASSISGTGDGELFF
TRBJ2-7	many	TRBD2	14	TRBV28	TGTGCCAGCAGTCCTAGCGGGAGCTTCTACGAGCAGTACTTC	CASSPSGSFYEQYF
TRBJ2-5	many	-	13	TRBV12-3/TRBV12-4	TGTGCCAGCATCGCCGGGACTGGGGAGACCCAGTACTTC	CASIAGTGETQYF
TRBJ2-1	few	-	12	TRBV27	TGTGCCAGCAGTTTAAGTGGCTTGGAGCAGTTCTTC	CASSLSGLEQFF
TRBJ1-1	many	TRBD1	15	TRBV24-1	TGTGCCACCAGTGACTCCGGACAGGGAGAAACTGAAGCTTTCTTT	CATSDSGQGETEAFF
TRBJ2-7	few	TRBD1	19	TRBV6-1	TGTGCCAGCAGTGAGACCGGGACAGGGGCCCTAGTTGGTCTGTACGAGCAGTACTTC	CASSETGTGALVGLYEQYF
TRBJ1-2	few	-	13	TRBV7-9	TGTGCCAGCAGCAAACGGGACACCCTCGGCTACACCTTC	CASSKRDTLGYTF
TRBJ1-1	few	-	15	TRBV19	TGTGCCAGTAGAGATGGCCTCGGAATGAACACTGAAGCTTTCTTT	CASRDGLGMNTEAFF
TRBJ1-4	many	-	16	TRBV3-1	TGTGCCAGCAGCCAAGATGAACCAGGGGCTGGTGAAAAACTGTTTTTT	CASSQDEPGAGEKLFF
TRBJ1-6	few	TRBD1	14	TRBV5-1	TGCGCCAGCAGCTTGGGGACAGGGATGTCACCCCTCCACTTT	CASSLGTGMSPLHF
TRBJ2-2	many	-	13	TRBV6-1	TGTGCCAGCAGTAGACATCCGGACGGGGAGCTGTTTTTT	CASSRHPDGELFF
TRBJ2-5	many	-	14	TRBV29-1	TGCAGCGTTGAAGATTGGCCAGCGGAAGAGACCCAGTACTTC	CSVEDWPAEETQYF
TRBJ2-5	few	-	15	TRBV5-1	TGCGCCAGCAGGGTTATGCCAACTCCAGGGGAGATCCAGTACTTC	CASRVMPTPGEIQYF
TRBJ2-7	many	-	14	TRBV15	TGTGCCACCAGCAGAGGCAGGACAAGGGGGGAGCAGTACTTC	CATSRGRTRGEQYF
TRBJ2-7	many	TRBD1	15	TRBV15	TGTGCCACCAGCAGAGCTACCGGGACAGAAAGCGAGCAGTACTTC	CATSRATGTESEQYF
TRBJ2-7	many	TRBD2	14	TRBV28	TGTGCCAGCGGTAGCGGGAGGCTCTCCTACGAGCAGTACTTC	CASGSGRLSYEQYF
TRBJ2-1	few	-	14	TRBV12-3/TRBV12-4	TGTGCCAGCAGTTCGGTGGGGCGGGACAATGAGCAGTTCTTC	CASSSVGRDNEQFF
TRBJ1-2	-	-	15	TRBV20-1	TGCAGTGCTGACGGACGGCTTAGAGCTAACTATGGCTACACCTTC	CSADGRLRANYGYTF
TRBJ1-6	many	-	14	TRBV2	TGTGCCAGCAGTGGTGGCGCCACTGTTTTCCCCCTCCACTTT	CASSGGATVFPLHF
TRBJ1-2	many	-	13	TRBV12-3/TRBV12-4	TGTGCCAGCACCTTTCCGGGTCAGGGTGGCTACACCTTC	CASTFPGQGGYTF
TRBJ2-5	many	-	16	TRBV7-9	TGTGCCAGCAGCCCAAAGATCTGGGCCCGCCAAGAGACCCAGTACTTC	CASSPKIWARQETQYF
TRBJ1-2	many	-	14	TRBV15	TGTGCCACCAGCGGTGAAAGGGCTAACTATGGCTACACCTTC	CATSGERANYGYTF
TRBJ1-1	many	-	13	TRBV27	TGTGCCAGCAGTTTATACGTATCCACTGAAGCTTTCTTT	CASSLYVSTEAFF
TRBJ2-5	many	-	16	TRBV27	TGTGCCAGCAGTTTATTAGGGGTGACGAATTCGGAGACCCAGTACTTC	CASSLLGVTNSETQYF
TRBJ2-7	-	TRBD2	15	TRBV7-9	TGTGCCATCCCCTGGGGGGGGGACGCCTCCTACGAGCAGTACTTC	CAIPWGGDASYEQYF
TRBJ2-5	many	-	12	TRBV6-1	TGTGCCAGCAGTCCCGGCAAAGGGACCCAGTACTTC	CASSPGKGTQYF
TRBJ1-2	-	TRBD1	15	TRBV6-1	TGTGCCAGCAGCCCCGGGACAGGGTACGACTATGGCTACACCTTC	CASSPGTGYDYGYTF
TRBJ2-5	many	TRBD2	15	TRBV20-1	TGCAGTGCTAGAAGCTCGACTAGCGGGATAGAGTCCCAGTACTTC	CSARSSTSGIESQYF
TRBJ2-2	many	-	15	TRBV6-5	TGTGCCAGCAGTTCACTCCCGCCGAACACCGGGGAGCTGTTTTTT	CASSSLPPNTGELFF
TRBJ2-5	few	-	14	TRBV19	TGTGCCAGTAGTTTCAGGGAGAGTGGAGAGACCCAGTACTTC	CASSFRESGETQYF
TRBJ1-6	many	TRBD1	15	TRBV2	TGTGCCAGCAGAGCGGACAGGGTTTTAAATTCACCCCTCCACTTT	CASRADRVLNSPLHF
TRBJ1-5	many	-	16	TRBV6-1	TGTGCCAGCAGTCTTGACCTTGGGGCAAGCAATCAGCCCCAGCATTTT	CASSLDLGASNQPQHF
TRBJ1-2	-	TRBD1	16	TRBV19	TGTGCCAGTAGTATCCCCCCCGGGACAGGGGACTATGGCTACACCTTC	CASSIPPGTGDYGYTF
TRBJ2-7	many	-	15	TRBV28	TGTGCCAGCAGTCCCCCCCCAGGGGATCCCTACGAGCAGTACTTC	CASSPPPGDPYEQYF
TRBJ1-2	many	TRBD1	12	TRBV12-3/TRBV12-4	TGTGCCAGCAGTACGGGGACAGGCGGCTACACCTTC	CASSTGTGGYTF
TRBJ2-2	-	TRBD2	16	TRBV7-9	TGTGCCAGCAGCTTATATTCGCCGGGAGGAACCGGGGAGCTGTTTTTT	CASSLYSPGGTGELFF
TRBJ1-1	many	TRBD1	14	TRBV29-1	TGCAGCGTTCGCCCCAGGGGGCGAGACACTGAAGCTTTCTTT	CSVRPRGRDTEAFF
TRBJ1-5	few	-	12	TRBV6-1	TGTGCCAGCACCATACTGGGTCAGCCCCAGCATTTT	CASTILGQPQHF
TRBJ2-7	-	-	14	TRBV3-1	TGTGCCAGCAGCCAAGTTGGTAAGGGCGGCGAGCAGTACTTC	CASSQVGKGGEQYF
TRBJ2-7	many	TRBD2	15	TRBV11-3	TGTGCCAGCAGCTTAGCTAGCGGGATCTCCTACGAGCAGTACTTC	CASSLASGISYEQYF
TRBJ1-1	many	TRBD1	17	TRBV2	TGTGCCAGCAGCCTAATCGGGACAGGGCATCAACACACTGAAGCTTTCTTT	CASSLIGTGHQHTEAFF
TRBJ1-5	many	-	15	TRBV2	TGTGCCAGCACCCCGGAAGGGTGGGCCGGGCAGCCCCAGCATTTT	CASTPEGWAGQPQHF
TRBJ2-1	-	-	11	TRBV30	TGTGCCTGGAGTGTACAGAGAGGGCAGTTCTTC	CAWSVQRGQFF
TRBJ1-2	few	-	13	TRBV3-1	TGTGCCAGCAGCCAAGAGAACGGTTATGGCTACACCTTC	CASSQENGYGYTF